This is a list of T cell receptor beta chains from one sample in a study of CD4 T cells in relation to SARS-CoV-2 and coronaviruses. Assay used: immunoSEQ multiplex PCR; TCRdb lists only in-frame clones, some missing. The data show about 38,000 clones, approximately 90% seen once. Material: memory CD4+ T cells from PBMCs. The receptors originated from an adult with COVID-19. The CDR3 runs from the conserved cysteine through the conserved F or W. A D gene is named only where the DNA matches it firmly. For some rows the clone size is stated as once, few or many, or as a class when expanded; others skip it.

D gene,V gene,clone size,J gene,CDR3 protein,CDR3 DNA
TRBD1,TRBV12-3/TRBV12-4,.,TRBJ1-1,CASTPWQGAAFF,TGTGCCAGCACCCCATGGCAGGGGGCCGCTTTCTTT
.,TRBV24-1,.,TRBJ1-2,CATSDFVGYTF,TGTGCCACCAGTGATTTTGTTGGCTACACCTTC
.,TRBV4-3,.,TRBJ1-2,CASSQASAPNYGYTF,TGCGCCAGCAGCCAAGCCAGTGCCCCTAACTATGGCTACACCTTC
TRBD2,TRBV3-1/TRBV3-2,.,TRBJ2-3,CASSLGLVLVRNTQYF,TGTGCCAGCAGCCTCGGACTAGTGCTAGTCCGGAATACGCAGTATTTT
.,TRBV29-1,.,TRBJ1-2,CSVVSGGPDSYTF,TGCAGCGTTGTGTCCGGGGGGCCTGATTCATACACCTTC
TRBD2,TRBV9,.,TRBJ2-1,CASSRRGGEQFF,TGTGCCAGCTCCCGCCGGGGGGGAGAGCAGTTCTTC
.,TRBV20-1,.,TRBJ2-1,CSASSTSYNEQFF,TGCAGTGCTAGTAGTACGTCCTACAATGAGCAGTTCTTC
TRBD1,TRBV10-3,.,TRBJ1-5,CATGQGAVQPQHF,TGTGCCACGGGACAGGGGGCGGTTCAGCCCCAGCATTTT
TRBD2,TRBV4-3,.,TRBJ2-7,CASSQGTGTSGTYEQYF,TGCGCCAGCAGCCAAGGAACCGGGACTAGCGGGACCTACGAGCAGTACTTC
TRBD1,TRBV5-8,.,TRBJ2-7,CASSKGQGWAHEQYF,TGTGCCAGCAGCAAAGGACAGGGTTGGGCCCACGAGCAGTACTTC
.,TRBV7-2,.,TRBJ1-6,CASSPPGRNNSPLHF,TGTGCCAGCAGCCCACCGGGACGGAATAATTCACCCCTCCACTTT
.,TRBV7-9,.,TRBJ2-7,CASSPRPRNEQYF,TGTGCCAGCAGCCCGAGGCCTAGGAACGAGCAGTACTTC
TRBD2,TRBV27,.,TRBJ2-5,CASSLRGASGETQYF,TGTGCCAGCAGTTTGCGGGGGGCGAGCGGAGAGACCCAGTACTTC
.,TRBV2,few,TRBJ2-3,CASSESGGLAADTQYF,TGTGCCAGCAGTGAATCCGGGGGCTTAGCGGCGGATACGCAGTATTTT
.,TRBV27,.,TRBJ2-5,CASSLINSPETQYF,TGTGCCAGCAGTTTAATAAATAGTCCAGAGACCCAGTACTTC
.,TRBV5-4,.,TRBJ1-3,CASSSDSGSSGNTIYF,TGTGCCAGCAGCTCGGATTCAGGGAGCTCTGGAAACACCATATATTTT
.,TRBV5-4,once,TRBJ1-2,CASSAGREFNYGYTF,TGTGCCAGCAGCGCGGGCCGGGAATTTAACTATGGCTACACCTTC
TRBD1,TRBV30,.,TRBJ2-7,CAWRYGLGGQVGEQYF,TGTGCCTGGAGGTACGGTCTTGGGGGACAGGTTGGAGAGCAGTACTTC
TRBD1,TRBV5-4,.,TRBJ1-3,CASSSRDREDTIYF,TGTGCCAGCAGCTCTCGGGACAGAGAAGACACCATATATTTT
TRBD2,TRBV28,.,TRBJ2-7,CASSPPRTSGEQYF,TGTGCCAGCAGTCCTCCGCGGACTAGCGGGGAGCAGTACTTC